Shown below are 27 T cell receptor beta chains from a single sample sequenced in a study of technical replicates of blood from a few donors. The protocol was immunoSEQ multiplex PCR, while the TCRdb copy is restricted to in-frame clones and leaves out a portion. The sample includes 60,000 to 90,000 clones, approximately 95% seen only once; the top ten take more than 0.2%. The sequenced material came from T cells isolated from PBMCs. The receptors were gathered from a human donor in good health.

This sequence joins TRBV5-1 and TRBJ2-1; D is uncertain. This CDR3 is built from 17 residues. Germline CDR1 SGHRS, CDR2 YFSETQ. The V end was cut by 0 bases, the J end by 5 bases, with 18 bases between. The CDR3 protein is CASSLGVLRGHNNEQFF. CDR3 in DNA: TGCGCCAGCAGCTTGGGGGTCCTTAGAGGCCATAACAATGAGCAGTTCTTC.

The chain employs TRBV5-1 and TRBJ2-3, with 8 bases aligning to TRBD2. CDR1 SGHRS and CDR2 YFSETQ come from the germline V gene. The CDR3 runs to 17 residues. V shed 0 bases and J 2 bases; nucleotides not matched to a gene: 8. The CDR3 DNA reads TGCGCCAGCAGCTTGGATAGCACTAGCGGTATCACAGATACGCAGTATTTT. The encoded protein is CASSLDSTSGITDTQYF. Using reference TRBV5-1 and TRBJ2-3 for the parts outside the CDR3, the full variable domain is KAGVTQTPRYLIKTRGQQVTLSCSPISGHRSVSWYQQTPGQGLQFLFEYFSETQRNKGNFPGRFSGRQFSNSRSEMNVSTLELGDSALYLCASSLDSTSGITDTQYFGPGTRLTVL.

This sequence joins TRBV6-5 and TRBJ1-5; possible D gene TRBD1, 6 bases. Germline V gives CDR1 MNHEY, CDR2 SVGAGI. The V end was cut by 2 bases, the J end by 5 bases, with 16 bases between. This CDR3 comprises 16 residues. In DNA form, the CDR3 reads TGTGCCAGCAGTTACCAGTACGAGGGGGTACATCAGCCCCAGCATTTT. Translation gives CASSYQYEGVHQPQHF.

V is TRBV14 and J is TRBJ1-2, with D unresolved. Germline V CDR1 and CDR2: SGHDN, FVKESK. Trimming removed 6 bases from V and 6 bases from J, with 11 bases in between. This CDR3 is 12 amino acids long. CDR3 in DNA: TGTGCCAGCAGTCAATCCCCCGATGGCTACACCTTC. Translating it yields CASSQSPDGYTF.

The CDR3 bases are TGTGCCAGCAGTTTATCCGGGACAGGGCCCTACGAGCAGTACTTC. It encodes CASSLSGTGPYEQYF. V and J are TRBV27 and TRBJ2-7; TRBD1 matches 9 bases. J gave up 2 bases and V 0 bases, and 2 bases lay outside the gene matches. Germline V gives CDR1 MNHEY, CDR2 SMNVEV (reference sequence). The CDR3 spans 15 residues.

The CDR3 is CASSFGQGWTGELFF. In DNA form, the CDR3 reads TGCGCCAGCAGCTTCGGACAGGGATGGACCGGGGAGCTGTTTTTT. The chain combines TRBV5-1 with TRBJ2-2; TRBD1 matches at 8 bases. The germline V gene encodes CDR1 SGHRS and CDR2 YFSETQ. V shed 2 bases and J 5 bases; nucleotides not matched to a gene: 5. This CDR3 region has 15 residues.

V and J are TRBV4-2 and TRBJ2-1; 8 bases match TRBD1. The CDR3 covers 17 residues. J was trimmed by 4 bases and V by 2 bases; bases with no gene match: 10. Germline loops: CDR1 LGHNA, CDR2 YNFKEQ. The CDR3 sequence: CASSQPIDRGSYNEQFF. DNA for the CDR3: TGTGCCAGCAGCCAACCCATTGACAGGGGATCTTACAATGAGCAGTTCTTC.

J is TRBJ2-7 and V is TRBV7-9, with 7 bases fitting TRBD1. This CDR3 has 13 amino acids. J was trimmed by 6 bases and V by 6 bases; bases with no gene match: 8. Germline loops: CDR1 SEHNR, CDR2 FQNEAQ (reference sequence). Here the CDR3 DNA reads TGTGCCAGCAGATATCAGGGGGTTGGCGAGCAGTACTTC. This gives the protein CASRYQGVGEQYF. Filled out from reference TRBV7-9 and TRBJ2-7, the complete variable domain reads DTGVSQNPRHKITKRGQNVTFRCDPISEHNRLYWYRQTLGQGPEFLTYFQNEAQLEKSRLLSDRFSAERPKGSFSTLEIQRTEQGDSAMYLCASRYQGVGEQYFGPGTRLTVT.

This clone was observed a single time. The chain recombines TRBV21-1 with TRBJ1-2. TRBV21-1 is reported as a pseudogene. The CDR3 is 13 residues long. CDR3 DNA sequence: TGTGCCAGCAGCAAACCTTCACCTAATGGCTACACCTTC. It yields the protein CASSKPSPNGYTF.

This rearrangement joins TRBV7-3 to TRBJ1-1, with 7 bases that match TRBD1. There are 14 residues in the CDR3. J gave up 4 bases and V 3 bases, and 5 bases lay outside the gene matches. Per germline, CDR1 SGHTA and CDR2 FQGTGA. The CDR3 DNA reads as TGTGCCAGCAGCTTGAACAGGGGCTCCACTGAAGCTTTCTTT. Translating it yields CASSLNRGSTEAFF.

CDR3 nucleotides: TGTGCCAGCAGCCCGGGGAAAGGGTCCGAGCAGTACTTC. This sequence encodes CASSPGKGSEQYF. The chain uses TRBV7-6 and TRBJ2-7, with a tentative D call TRBD2 (5 bases). The CDR3 consists of 13 residues. Germline CDR1 reads SGHVS; CDR2 reads FNYEAQ. With 5 bases removed from V and 6 bases from J, the gap between germline ends came to 14 bases.

J is TRBJ1-1 and V is TRBV7-9; tentatively, D is TRBD1 (6 bases). Trimming cost V 2 bases and J 1 base, with 11 bases left between them. The V gene's germline CDR1 is SEHNR and CDR2 FQNEAQ (reference sequence). The CDR3 has 15 residues. For the CDR3, the DNA is TGTGCCAGCAGCTTATTGGGGGCGGGGAACACTGAAGCTTTCTTT. It codes for CASSLLGAGNTEAFF.

The V call is TRBV29-1, the J call TRBJ2-4, with TRBD1 matching 9 bases. J lost 10 bases, V lost 6 bases, and 22 bases had no gene match. The CDR3 is made up of 17 amino acids. The germline CDR1 and CDR2 sequences are SQVTM and ANQGSEA. Here the CDR3 DNA reads TGCAGCGTAGTTACCCGGGGACAGGGTGGATTCAGGGGAATTCAGTACTTC. Protein: CSVVTRGQGGFRGIQYF. Full variable domain (rest looked up from reference TRBV29-1 and TRBJ2-4): SAVISQKPSRDICQRGTSLTIQCQVDSQVTMMFWYRQQPGQSLTLIATANQGSEATYESGFVIDKFPISRPNLTFSTLTVSNMSPEDSSIYLCSVVTRGQGGFRGIQYFGAGTRLSVL.

The rearrangement uses TRBV5-4 and TRBJ2-1; 9 bases map to TRBD2. The CDR3 spans 15 residues. Trimming cost V 4 bases and J 6 bases; bases outside gene matches: 8. The germline V gene encodes CDR1 SGHNT and CDR2 YYREEE (reference sequence). CDR3 DNA: TGTGCCAGCAGCCCTCCGGCGGGGGGGTTCAATGAGCAGTTCTTC. It is translated as CASSPPAGGFNEQFF.

The chain couples TRBV19 to TRBJ2-1; D is possibly TRBD2 (5 bases). Germline V gene sequence: CDR1 LNHDA, CDR2 SQIVND (reference sequence). V was pared by 5 bases and J by 1 base, with 18 bases between. The CDR3 has 17 residues. The CDR3 DNA sequence: TGTGCCAGTAGTCGAGGGTCCTTAGCGCGATCCTACAATGAGCAGTTCTTC. Its protein product is CASSRGSLARSYNEQFF.

The CDR3 loop reads CASSVLGTNTGELFF. In DNA form, the CDR3 reads TGTGCCAGCAGCGTCCTTGGGACAAACACCGGGGAGCTGTTTTTT. The V call is TRBV9, the J call TRBJ2-2; possible D gene TRBD1, 6 bases. The CDR3 consists of 15 residues. V was cut by 2 bases and J by 2 bases, with 10 bases left in between. CDR1 SGDLS and CDR2 YYNGEE come from the germline V gene.

The chain uses TRBV15 and TRBJ2-7; TRBD2 matches at 9 bases. The CDR3 totals 14 residues. Germline CDR1 and CDR2: LNHNV and YYDKDF (reference sequence). J gave up 6 bases and V 5 bases, and 8 bases lay outside the gene matches. CDR3 loop: CATSPGGLAAEQYF. In nucleotides, the CDR3 is TGTGCCACCAGCCCGGGGGGACTAGCTGCCGAGCAGTACTTC.

This clone came up once. The chain carries TRBV9 and TRBJ2-7; D gene unclear. Trimming cost V 4 bases and J 0 bases, with 8 bases left between them. Germline V gene data show CDR1 as SGDLS and CDR2 as YYNGEE. CDR3 length equals 13 residues. Here the CDR3 DNA reads TGTGCCAGCAGCCCCACGAGCTCCTACGAGCAGTACTTC. This sequence encodes CASSPTSSYEQYF.

V is TRBV4-1 and J is TRBJ2-3; no clear D. This CDR3 has 14 amino acids. V dropped 4 bases and J dropped 0 bases, with 8 bases sitting between them. Germline lookup yields CDR1 MGHRA and CDR2 YSYEKL. The CDR3 here is CASSPTLSTDTQYF. As DNA, the CDR3 is TGCGCCAGCAGCCCTACCCTTAGCACAGATACGCAGTATTTT.

V usage is TRBV5-1 and J usage is TRBJ1-5, with 9 positions matching TRBD1. J was trimmed by 0 bases and V by 3 bases; bases with no gene match: 7. Germline-derived CDR1 and CDR2 are SGHRS and YFSETQ. CDR3 length: 17 amino acids. CDR3 coding DNA: TGCGCCAGCAGCTGGGGGACAGGGAGTTATAGCAATCAGCCCCAGCATTTT. Translation gives CASSWGTGSYSNQPQHF.

The chain joins TRBV10-1 to TRBJ2-3; 14 bases map to TRBD2. Trimming took 4 bases from V and 4 from J; bases not matched to a gene: 1. The CDR3 is 15 amino acids. Per germline, CDR1 WNHNN and CDR2 SYGVQD (reference sequence). CDR3 bases: TGCGCCAGCAGTGGGACTAGCGGGGGGTCAGATACGCAGTATTTT. Translating it yields CASSGTSGGSDTQYF.

This chain links TRBV5-1 with TRBJ1-1, with 11 bases fitting TRBD1. The length of the CDR3 is 17 residues. Unmatched junction bases numbered 11, after V lost 4 bases and J lost 3 bases. Germline lookup yields CDR1 SGHRS and CDR2 YFSETQ. CDR3 nucleotide sequence: TGCGCCAGCAGCCGGACCGCTCGGGACAGGGGGTACACTGAAGCTTTCTTT. Protein sequence: CASSRTARDRGYTEAFF.

The chain uses TRBV7-9 and TRBJ1-2, with 7 bases aligning to TRBD1. Germline lookup yields CDR1 SEHNR and CDR2 FQNEAQ (reference sequence). After removal of 0 bases from V and 3 bases from J, the junction contained 7 bases not matched to a gene. The CDR3 loop spans 16 amino acids. The DNA of the CDR3 is TGTGCCAGCAGCTTAGCGCTGACAGGGAGCGACTATGGCTACACCTTC. As protein: CASSLALTGSDYGYTF.

The chain combines TRBV6-1 with TRBJ1-5, with D possibly being TRBD1 (5 bases). The V gene lost 3 bases and the J gene lost 0 bases, with 12 bases spanning the gap. There are 16 residues in the CDR3. Germline V gives CDR1 MNHNS, CDR2 SASEGT. CDR3 nucleotides: TGTGCCAGCAGTGAGTTTAAGGGGATTAGCAATCAGCCCCAGCATTTT. It translates to CASSEFKGISNQPQHF.

J is TRBJ2-1 and V is TRBV4-1, with 8 bases fitting TRBD2. Germline CDR1 is MGHRA and CDR2 is YSYEKL. This CDR3 spans 15 amino acids. Germline trimming cut 2 bases from V and 5 bases from J; bases unmatched to any gene: 5. CDR3 protein: CASSQLSGGNNEQFF. CDR3 bases: TGCGCCAGCAGCCAACTGAGCGGGGGAAACAATGAGCAGTTCTTC.

This chain joins TRBV27 and TRBJ2-1, with D possibly matching TRBD1 (5 bases). V shed 3 bases and J shed 8 bases, with 17 bases lying between them. This CDR3 has 15 amino acids. The germline gives CDR1 MNHEY, CDR2 SMNVEV (reference sequence). The chain's CDR3 is CASSLERERGYEQFF. As DNA, the CDR3 is TGTGCCAGCAGTTTGGAGCGCGAAAGGGGTTATGAGCAGTTCTTC.

V is TRBV11-2 and J is TRBJ2-1, with a tentative D call TRBD2 (5 bases). The CDR3 contains 12 residues. Germline V gene lookup returns CDR1 SGHAT and CDR2 FQNNGV. V was shortened by 0 bases and J by 12 bases, with 9 bases between the two germline ends. CDR3 sequence (DNA): TGTGCCAGCAGCTTAGAAACGAGCGGGCAGTTCTTC. Protein product: CASSLETSGQFF.